These T cell receptor beta chains were read from a single sample in a study of blood T cells in healthy people across ages. From the 5' RACE reads, TCRdb called clonotypes with MiXCR, one entry per CDR3 protein. The table shows some 1.7 million distinct CDR3 sequences, with under 30% occurring only once. The sample taken for sequencing was blood. These receptors were collected from a young woman in good health. Each CDR3 is given with its conserved first and last residue. D genes are given only for firm matches. Size is omitted from some rows. Given values are once, few, many or a class for expanded clones.

12,many,TRBJ2-7,.,TRBV29-1,TGCAGCGTTGAAGACAGAGTCTACGAGCAGTACTTC,CSVEDRVYEQYF
13,few,TRBJ1-1,.,TRBV2,TGTGCCAGCAAGGACAGTGGGGTCACTGAAGCTTTCTTT,CASKDSGVTEAFF
15,many,TRBJ2-1,TRBD1,TRBV9,TGTGCCAGCAGCGCCCGGACAGGGGAGCTCAATGAGCAGTTCTTC,CASSARTGELNEQFF
15,.,TRBJ1-1,.,TRBV9,TGTGCCAGCAGCGTATCAGGGACCTTCCACACTGAAGCTTTCTTT,CASSVSGTFHTEAFF
13,.,TRBJ1-1,TRBD1,TRBV10-2,TGCGCCAGCAGACCTGGACAGGCCGATGAAGCTTTCTTT,CASRPGQADEAFF
15,many,TRBJ2-1,.,TRBV5-1,TGCGCCAGCAGCTTGGGGCTAGCGTACTACAATGAGCAGTTCTTC,CASSLGLAYYNEQFF
15,.,TRBJ2-4,.,TRBV5-1,TGCGCCAGCAGCTACGACCCTTTAGCCAAAAACATTCAGTACTTC,CASSYDPLAKNIQYF
15,.,TRBJ2-3,TRBD2,TRBV6-1,TGTGCCAGCAGTGAAGGCGCTAGCGGTAGTCGCTGGCAGTATTTT,CASSEGASGSRWQYF
15,many,TRBJ2-5,.,TRBV10-3,TGTGCCATCAGTGAGTCGGAGCACACCGCAGAGACCCAGTACTTC,CAISESEHTAETQYF
18,.,TRBJ2-3,.,TRBV27,TGTGCCAGCAGTTTCCGGGGCACGGGGAGCATCTTTACAGATACGCAGTATTTT,CASSFRGTGSIFTDTQYF
12,few,TRBJ1-2,.,TRBV18,TGTGCCAGCCCGCGGGATATCTATGGCTACACCTTC,CASPRDIYGYTF
16,.,TRBJ2-1,TRBD1,TRBV5-1,TGCGCCAGCAGCTTGGAAACCGGGACAGCCTACAATGAGCAGTTCTTC,CASSLETGTAYNEQFF
13,many,TRBJ2-1,.,TRBV18,TGTGCCAGCTCACCGGGACCCCTAAATGAGCAGTTCTTC,CASSPGPLNEQFF
16,many,TRBJ2-5,.,TRBV5-1,TGCGCCAGCAGCTTGGGGCCCCGGGACAAACAAGAGACCCAGTACTTC,CASSLGPRDKQETQYF
14,.,TRBJ2-7,TRBD2,TRBV28,TGTGCCAGCAGTCGGGGCGGGAGCCCCCTCGAGCAGTACTTC,CASSRGGSPLEQYF
13,few,TRBJ1-2,.,TRBV2,TGTGCCAGCAGTGAAGAGGCCCCCTATGGCTACACCTTC,CASSEEAPYGYTF
15,few,TRBJ2-7,.,TRBV27,TGTGCCAGCAGTTCCCTTCCCGGGAGCTCCTACGAGCAGTACTTC,CASSSLPGSSYEQYF
12,.,TRBJ1-2,.,TRBV30,TGTGCCTGGAGTAGAGGGGGCTATGGCTACACCTTC,CAWSRGGYGYTF
14,.,TRBJ2-1,.,TRBV20-1,TGCAGTGCCCCCTCCGGGCGGGGGCTCAATGAGCAGTTCTTC,CSAPSGRGLNEQFF
14,many,TRBJ1-5,.,TRBV9,TGTGCCAGCAGCGGCATGGGCTCGGGTCAGCCCCAGCATTTT,CASSGMGSGQPQHF
17,.,TRBJ2-5,TRBD2,TRBV7-3,TGTGCCAGCAGCCCCGGGGGGGGCGGAAGGTCCCAAGAGACCCAGTACTTC,CASSPGGGGRSQETQYF
13,.,TRBJ2-3,.,TRBV2,TGTGCCAGCGGAGGACAGAGCCTCGATACGCAGTATTTT,CASGGQSLDTQYF
13,.,TRBJ2-5,TRBD2,TRBV2,TGTGCCAGCACTAGCGGGAGGGAAGAGACCCAGTACTTC,CASTSGREETQYF
14,.,TRBJ1-6,.,TRBV5-1,TGCGCCAGCAGCTTGCCCGGTGGCGTCGGGGCCCTCCACTTT,CASSLPGGVGALHF
16,.,TRBJ1-1,.,TRBV11-2,TGTGCCAGCAGCTTAGCCATCAGGGCCATGAACACTGAAGCTTTCTTT,CASSLAIRAMNTEAFF
11,.,TRBJ2-7,.,TRBV20-1,TGCAGTGCTCCCAACATGGAAGGGCAGTACTTC,CSAPNMEGQYF
14,few,TRBJ2-6,TRBD1,TRBV20-1,TGCAGTGCTTATGACAGGGGTGGGGCCAACGTCCTGACTTTC,CSAYDRGGANVLTF
12,.,TRBJ1-1,.,TRBV18,TGTGCCAGTAGGGTCGGGGGCACTGAAGCTTTCTTT,CASRVGGTEAFF
14,.,TRBJ2-4,TRBD1,TRBV11-2,TGTGCCAGCAGCCCGACAGGGGGCAGGGACATTCAGTACTTC,CASSPTGGRDIQYF
16,.,TRBJ1-1,.,TRBV12-5,TGTGCTAGTGGTTTGCCACGCAGGGGCAGGGGAACTGAAGCTTTCTTT,CASGLPRRGRGTEAFF
13,.,TRBJ1-2,.,TRBV29-1,TGCGGCGTTGAAGTAGGTACTTCTTATGGCTACACCTTC,CGVEVGTSYGYTF
14,.,TRBJ2-3,TRBD2,TRBV12-3/TRBV12-4,TGTGCCAGCAGAAATCGCGGGGGAGCGGCTACGCAGTATTTT,CASRNRGGAATQYF
16,few,TRBJ2-3,TRBD2,TRBV29-1,TGCAGCGTTGAAGATCAAAAGCGGGATAGCACAGATACGCAGTATTTT,CSVEDQKRDSTDTQYF
13,many,TRBJ1-2,.,TRBV12-3/TRBV12-4,TGTGCCAGCAGAGCGACAGTTAACTATGGCTACACCTTC,CASRATVNYGYTF
15,.,TRBJ2-1,.,TRBV3-1,TGTGCCAGCAGCCAAGCCGCGGCGGGGTACAATGAGCGGTTCTTC,CASSQAAAGYNERFF
15,.,TRBJ2-1,.,TRBV6-2/TRBV6-3,TGTGCCAGCAGTTACTCGGCGGACACCTACAGTGAGCAGTTCTTC,CASSYSADTYSEQFF
15,.,TRBJ2-1,.,TRBV4-3,TGCGCCAGCAGCCAAGAGACGGGAGTAGGCAATGAGCAGTTCTTC,CASSQETGVGNEQFF
12,many,TRBJ1-1,.,TRBV7-9,TGTGCCAGCAGTTCACAGTACACTGAAGCTTTCTTT,CASSSQYTEAFF
15,.,TRBJ2-3,.,TRBV9,TGTGCCGGCAGCGTGGGCACATCCCTCACAGATACGCAGTATTTT,CAGSVGTSLTDTQYF
13,.,TRBJ2-3,.,TRBV14,TGTGCCAGCAACCGGGGCAACACAGATACGCAGTATTTT,CASNRGNTDTQYF
14,many,TRBJ2-7,.,TRBV5-1,TGCGCCAGCAGCGGAGGCCCTGGGGGTTACGAGCAGTACTTC,CASSGGPGGYEQYF
15,few,TRBJ1-2,.,TRBV6-5,TGTGCCAGCAGTTACGATCCCCGATCTAACTATGGCTACACCTTC,CASSYDPRSNYGYTF
16,.,TRBJ2-1,TRBD2,TRBV9,TGTGCCAGCAGCGTATGGTCTAGCGGACGATACAATGAGCAGTTCTTC,CASSVWSSGRYNEQFF
14,.,TRBJ2-5,.,TRBV12-3/TRBV12-4,TGTGCCAGCAGTTCAGTAGGGGGATTCGACGGGCAGTACTTC,CASSSVGGFDGQYF
14,.,TRBJ1-1,.,TRBV28,TGTGCCAGCAGTGCCGGCGGAGCCGGAGTTCAGGCTTTCTTT,CASSAGGAGVQAFF
15,few,TRBJ2-4,.,TRBV15,TGTGCCACCAGCAGGAATAACGGGGCCAAAAACATTCAGTACTTC,CATSRNNGAKNIQYF
16,few,TRBJ2-1,TRBD2,TRBV7-9,TGTGCCAGCAGCGCGGATTGGACTAGCGGCTACAATGAGCAGTTCTTC,CASSADWTSGYNEQFF
19,.,TRBJ1-4,TRBD1,TRBV7-9,TGTGCCAGCAGCTTAGTTCTCGGGACAGAAGATGCAACTAATGAAAAACTGTTTTTT,CASSLVLGTEDATNEKLFF
15,few,TRBJ1-1,.,TRBV4-1,TGCGCCAGCAGCCAAGATAGTCACATGAACACTGAAGCTTTCTTT,CASSQDSHMNTEAFF
15,few,TRBJ1-2,TRBD1,TRBV29-1,TGCAGCGTTCCCGGACAGGCTAAACTGAACTATGGCTACACCTTC,CSVPGQAKLNYGYTF
16,.,TRBJ2-3,TRBD2,TRBV19,TGTGCCAGTAGTTCGTCGAGGGGCGGGAGCGGGTATACGCAGTATTTT,CASSSSRGGSGYTQYF
15,.,TRBJ2-1,.,TRBV2,TGTGCCAGCAGTGAAGACCTAGCCTCCTACAATGAGCAGTTCTTC,CASSEDLASYNEQFF
15,many,TRBJ1-6,TRBD1,TRBV4-2,TGTGCCAGCAGCCAAGATGGACAGGGGAATTCACCCCTCCACTTT,CASSQDGQGNSPLHF
15,few,TRBJ2-7,TRBD1,TRBV9,TGTGCCAGCAGCGTAGAGGGACAGGGAATCTACGAGCAGTACTTC,CASSVEGQGIYEQYF